The clone carrying this T cell receptor (beta chain) appeared many times. Its antigen is undetermined. V was cut by 2 bases and J by 0 bases, with 8 bases left in between. The CDR3 is made up of 14 amino acids. The sample belongs to a study of T cell repertoires in cytomegalovirus infection. Study-level background: CMV infection together with matching HLA type was indicated by public TCR beta signatures.

MiXCR, applied by TCRdb to the reads, yields one record per CDR3 protein. Of 200,000 to 300,000 distinct CDR3 sequences listed, approximately 13% were seen once; the top ten hold 1.6%. Whole-study results and caveats: Cumulative frequency of public TCR beta families picked out carriers of CMV plus the relevant HLA. Within the response measured ex vivo, HLA-C-restricted CMV-specific TCR beta clonotypes were dominant.

Sequencing was done on a sample of PBMCs. This receptor was obtained from a human donor in good health (CMV status not recorded). Some clones in this sample may be carry-over from other donors' samples. The chain has TRBV12-3 or TRBV12-4 and TRBJ2-7; a weak D match, TRBD1 (6 bases). CDR3 in amino acids: CASSLRDNSYEQYF. The CDR3, as DNA: TGTGCCAGCAGTTTAAGGGACAACTCCTACGAGCAGTACTTC.